This T cell receptor beta chain comes out of a study of shared T cell receptors in the human thymus. V was shortened by 8 bases and J by 2 bases, with 18 bases between the two germline ends. Germline V gene data show CDR1 as SGHAT and CDR2 as FQNNGV. This CDR3 is built from 16 residues. TCRdb's copy holds only in-frame clones and misses some; the assay was immunoSEQ multiplex PCR. The sample includes hundreds of thousands of clones, around 87% of them seen just once. These data are also associated with another study on human thymus T cells.

Sequencing was carried out using thymocytes. The TCR comes from a boy in the first two years of life with a congenital heart defect. This chain uses TRBV11-2 with TRBJ2-2; D is perhaps TRBD1 (6 bases). CDR3 nucleotide sequence: TGTGCCAGCGGGAGTCCGGTCAGGGGAAACACCGGGGAGCTGTTTTTT. This sequence encodes CASGSPVRGNTGELFF.